Below are 27 T cell receptor beta chains sequenced from a single sample in a study of blood T cell repertoires in COVID-19. Profiling relied on immunoSEQ multiplex PCR, and the TCRdb table lists in-frame clones only, not all of them. The data show 85,000 to 95,000 clones, 85% to 90% seen once. Sequences were obtained from peripheral blood. Receptor source: a woman older than 75 with active COVID-19.

The sample holds a few counts of this clone. This chain uses TRBV19 with TRBJ1-5; a possible D gene is TRBD1 (6 bases). The germline V gene encodes CDR1 LNHDA and CDR2 SQIVND (reference sequence). V shed 9 bases and J shed 5 bases, with 17 bases lying between them. The CDR3 contains 14 residues. CDR3 amino acids: CASHTGYPDQPQHF. CDR3 DNA sequence: TGTGCCAGCCATACAGGGTATCCCGATCAGCCCCAGCATTTT.

The genes are TRBV18 and TRBJ1-2; D is unclear. This CDR3 spans 12 amino acids. CDR1 and CDR2 from the germline V gene are KGHSH and LQKENI. The V gene lost 2 bases and the J gene lost 11 bases, with 12 bases spanning the gap. CDR3 region: CASSPGVGDYTF. The CDR3 DNA reads as TGTGCCAGCTCACCAGGTGTCGGAGATTACACCTTC. Complete variable domain (other parts from reference TRBV18 and TRBJ1-2): NAGVMQNPRHLVRRRGQEARLRCSPMKGHSHVYWYRQLPEEGLKFMVYLQKENIIDESGMPKERFSAEFPKEGPSILRIQQVVRGDSAAYFCASSPGVGDYTFGSGTRLTVV.

This clone appeared once. The chain links TRBV5-4 to TRBJ2-5, with 12 bases that match TRBD2. CDR3 length equals 16 residues. Germline lookup yields CDR1 SGHNT and CDR2 YYREEE (reference sequence). V was pared by 2 bases and J by 1 base, with 3 bases of the junction left unmatched. CDR3 region: CASSFGLAGPQETQYF. The CDR3 DNA is TGTGCCAGCAGCTTTGGACTAGCGGGACCCCAAGAGACCCAGTACTTC.

In regard to this clone: The sample carries other DNA sequences with the same CDR3. The rearrangement links TRBV28 to TRBJ1-5; TRBD1 is a possible D gene (6 bases). The germline CDR1 and CDR2 sequences are MDHEN and SYDVKM. This CDR3 is 14 amino acids long. V was cut by 2 bases and J by 4 bases, with 9 bases left in between. CDR3 DNA sequence: TGTGCCAGCAGTTTAGACAGGCTAAATCAGCCCCAGCATTTT. It is translated as CASSLDRLNQPQHF. Full variable domain (outside the CDR3, taken from reference TRBV28 and TRBJ1-5): DVKVTQSSRYLVKRTGEKVFLECVQDMDHENMFWYRQDPGLGLRLIYFSYDVKMKEKGDIPEGYSVSREKKERFSLILESASTNQTSMYLCASSLDRLNQPQHFGDGTRLSIL.

The V call is TRBV7-3, the J call TRBJ2-5, with a possible D match to TRBD2 (6 bases). This CDR3 has 15 amino acids. CDR1 and CDR2 (germline): SGHTA, FQGTGA. The germline V and J ends were trimmed by 5 bases and 2 bases, with 15 bases remaining between them. The CDR3 loop reads CASSRDGGKQETQYF. CDR3 nucleotides: TGTGCCAGCAGCCGGGACGGAGGGAAGCAAGAGACCCAGTACTTC. The complete variable domain, with remaining parts taken from reference TRBV7-3 and TRBJ2-5, reads GAGVSQTPSNKVTEKGKYVELRCDPISGHTALYWYRQSLGQGPEFLIYFQGTGAADDSGLPNDRFFAVRPEGSVSTLKIQRTERGDSAVYLCASSRDGGKQETQYFGPGTRLLVL.

The chain joins TRBV5-4 to TRBJ1-2; maybe TRBD1 (6 bases). Trimming removed 4 bases from V and 4 bases from J, with 8 bases in between. The CDR3 spans 12 residues. Germline lookup yields CDR1 SGHNT and CDR2 YYREEE (reference sequence). The CDR3 DNA follows: TGTGCCAGCAGCCCGGACAGCTATGGCTACACCTTC. This sequence encodes CASSPDSYGYTF.

This chain uses TRBV11-2 with TRBJ2-5; possible D gene TRBD1, 6 bases. The germline CDR1 and CDR2 sequences are SGHAT and FQNNGV. This CDR3 has 15 residues. Trimming took off 6 bases at V and 0 bases at J, with 14 bases between the two ends. The DNA for the CDR3 is TGTGCCAGCAGTACCGGGACAAAGTACCAAGAGACCCAGTACTTC. Residues: CASSTGTKYQETQYF.

This clone has just a few counts. The V call is TRBV6-5, the J call TRBJ2-2; the D is unclear. The CDR3 loop spans 13 amino acids. The germline V gene encodes CDR1 MNHEY and CDR2 SVGAGI. The V and J ends lost 0 bases and 6 bases respectively, with 5 bases between them. The CDR3, as DNA: TGTGCCAGCAGTTACTCCGCGTCCGGGGAGCTGTTTTTT. Amino acid sequence: CASSYSASGELFF.

The V and J genes are TRBV28 and TRBJ1-2, with a possible D match to TRBD1 (5 bases). V lost 7 bases and J lost 8, with 14 bases in between. The CDR3 has 12 amino acids. Germline V gene sequence: CDR1 MDHEN, CDR2 SYDVKM. The CDR3 spells CASTQGERGYTF. CDR3 nucleotides: TGTGCCAGCACCCAAGGGGAACGGGGCTACACCTTC.

V gene TRBV6-6 combines with J gene TRBJ2-5; D is possibly TRBD2 (5 bases). Trimming removed 2 bases at V and 5 bases at J, with 12 bases between. The CDR3 totals 14 residues. Looked up from germline, CDR1 is MNHNY and CDR2 is SVGAGI (reference sequence). The DNA for the CDR3 is TGTGCCAGCAGTTACCCTGGACTGGGGGAGACCCAGTACTTC. This gives the protein CASSYPGLGETQYF.

The chain employs TRBV18 and TRBJ1-1, with D unresolved. Trimming shortened V by 4 bases and J by 8 bases, and 14 bases separated the two germline ends. The CDR3 covers 13 residues. Germline assignment: CDR1 KGHSH and CDR2 LQKENI. CDR3 DNA sequence: TGTGCCAGCTCACGACGGGGAGATGTAGAAGCTTTCTTT. This sequence encodes CASSRRGDVEAFF.

V and J are TRBV6-5 and TRBJ2-1; 9 nucleotides line up with TRBD2. The CDR3 contains 16 residues. Germline V lookup: CDR1 MNHEY, CDR2 SVGAGI. Trimming at V came to 2 bases and at J to 8 bases, leaving 10 bases not matched to a gene. The CDR3 DNA reads TGTGCCAGCAGTTACCCAACCGGGACTAGCTCCCATGAGCAGTTCTTC. Protein product: CASSYPTGTSSHEQFF.

This chain uses TRBV5-6 with TRBJ2-7; 7 bases fit TRBD2. Germline V gene lookup returns CDR1 SGHDT and CDR2 YYEEEE. The CDR3 is 15 residues long. With 1 base clipped from V and 1 base from J, the junction kept 5 bases outside the gene matches. The CDR3 region has the DNA TGTGCCAGCAGCTTGTTGGGGGGGTATTCCTACGAGCAGTACTTC. Its translation is CASSLLGGYSYEQYF.

V usage is TRBV5-4 and J usage is TRBJ1-6; unclear D gene. The ends were cut back, 2 bases at V and 9 bases at J, with 9 bases in the middle. CDR1 is SGHNT and CDR2 is YYREEE in the germline V gene (reference sequence). This CDR3 has 13 amino acids. The CDR3 DNA reads TGTGCCAGCAGCTTCTCTGGGAGTTCACCCCTCCACTTT. It encodes CASSFSGSSPLHF. Supplemented by reference TRBV5-4 and TRBJ1-6, the full variable domain reads ETGVTQSPTHLIKTRGQQVTLRCSSQSGHNTVSWYQQALGQGPQFIFQYYREEENGRGNFPPRFSGLQFPNYSSELNVNALELDDSALYLCASSFSGSSPLHFGNGTRLTVT.

The chain combines TRBV7-3 with TRBJ2-3; 7 bases are shared with TRBD2. Trimming cost V 3 bases and J 5 bases; bases outside gene matches: 5. The CDR3 extends over 14 amino acids. Germline-derived CDR1 and CDR2 are SGHTA and FQGTGA. In nucleotides, the CDR3 is TGTGCCAGCAGCTTTGGGAGGGCCGGAGATACGCAGTATTTT. Its translation: CASSFGRAGDTQYF.

This rearrangement joins TRBV19 to TRBJ1-2, with 8 bases lining up with TRBD1. Germline V CDR1 and CDR2: LNHDA, SQIVND (reference sequence). V was clipped by 6 bases and J by 4 bases; unmatched bases: 4. CDR3 length: 13 amino acids. The CDR3 DNA reads TGTGCCAGTAGCCGACAGGGGACCTATGGCTACACCTTC. Protein: CASSRQGTYGYTF.

The chain links TRBV28 to TRBJ2-7; D is perhaps TRBD2 (7 bases). V was clipped by 6 bases and J by 5 bases, with 20 bases between them. Germline lookup yields CDR1 MDHEN and CDR2 SYDVKM. The CDR3 is 15 amino acids. The CDR3 sequence is CASRTGGGVWDEQYF. Written as DNA, the CDR3 is TGTGCCAGCAGAACGGGGGGCGGTGTGTGGGACGAGCAGTACTTC.

The chain employs TRBV18 and TRBJ1-3; no clear D gene. The germline gives CDR1 KGHSH, CDR2 LQKENI. Trimming shortened V by 2 bases and J by 0 bases, and 8 bases separated the two germline ends. This CDR3 spans 15 amino acids. In DNA, the CDR3 is TGTGCCAGCTCACCAGTCGGTGTCTCTGGAAACACCATATATTTT. Encoded protein: CASSPVGVSGNTIYF.

J is TRBJ2-7 and V is TRBV4-1; D not resolved. Trimming removed 0 bases at V and 6 bases at J, with 15 bases between. Germline CDR1 and CDR2: MGHRA and YSYEKL. CDR3 length: 15 residues. CDR3 in amino acids: CASSQDPSNPGEQYF. CDR3 DNA sequence: TGCGCCAGCAGCCAAGACCCTTCAAACCCGGGCGAGCAGTACTTC.

The rearrangement uses TRBV6-5 and TRBJ2-7; TRBD2 matches at 11 bases. Germline V gene sequence: CDR1 MNHEY, CDR2 SVGAGI. Trimming at V came to 6 bases and at J to 4 bases, leaving 2 bases not matched to a gene. CDR3 size: 13 residues. The CDR3 is CASSRTSGYEQYF. CDR3 in DNA: TGTGCCAGCAGCCGGACTAGCGGGTACGAGCAGTACTTC.

The rearrangement uses TRBV7-3 and TRBJ2-7; 9 nucleotides align to TRBD1. V lost 5 bases and J lost 7; bases outside the gene matches: 9. The CDR3 totals 14 residues. Germline CDR1 SGHTA, CDR2 FQGTGA. The CDR3 DNA reads as TGTGCCAGCAGCCCAGGGGACAGGGTGTGGGAGCAGTACTTC. Encoded protein: CASSPGDRVWEQYF.

The V call is TRBV10-3, the J call TRBJ2-5; 7 nucleotides line up with TRBD2. The V gene end was trimmed by 6 bases and the J gene end by 0 bases; junction bases not matched to a gene: 1. This CDR3 spans 13 amino acids. The V gene's germline CDR1 is ENHRY and CDR2 SYGVKD. CDR3: CAISLADQETQYF. Written as DNA, the CDR3 is TGTGCCATCAGCCTAGCGGACCAAGAGACCCAGTACTTC.

The chain couples TRBV5-4 to TRBJ2-1; 12 nucleotides line up with TRBD2. Germline CDR1 and CDR2: SGHNT and YYREEE (reference sequence). The CDR3 is 14 residues long. The trim removed 1 base at V and 14 bases at J, leaving 7 bases unmatched. The CDR3 sequence is CASSLFLAGGLEFF. CDR3 DNA sequence: TGTGCCAGCAGCTTGTTCCTAGCGGGAGGGTTGGAGTTCTTC.

V is TRBV4-2 and J is TRBJ2-1; D remains ambiguous. CDR1 and CDR2 from the germline V gene are LGHNA and YNFKEQ. The CDR3 runs 14 residues. V lost 2 bases and J lost 5, with 10 bases in between. The CDR3 spells CASSQSEGNNEQFF. Here the CDR3 DNA reads TGTGCCAGCAGCCAAAGCGAAGGTAACAATGAGCAGTTCTTC.

This chain links TRBV5-1 with TRBJ1-4, with D unclear. V lost 4 bases and J lost 4, with 14 bases in between. The CDR3 has 15 residues. Germline assignment: CDR1 SGHRS and CDR2 YFSETQ. The CDR3, as DNA: TGCGCCAGCAGCCCCACCGGGATCCTTAATGAAAAACTGTTTTTT. Its translation is CASSPTGILNEKLFF.

The chain uses TRBV28 and TRBJ2-3; D not certain. Trimming left V 6 bases short and J 2 bases short, with 9 bases between. The CDR3 has 13 amino acids. CDR1 and CDR2 from the germline V gene are MDHEN and SYDVKM. This CDR3 reads CASSLSLTDTQYF. The CDR3 bases are TGTGCCAGCAGCCTGTCCCTCACAGATACGCAGTATTTT.

The rearrangement joins TRBV5-1 to TRBJ1-1, with a tentative D call TRBD1 (5 bases). The V and J ends lost 0 bases and 1 base respectively, with 7 bases between them. Per germline, CDR1 SGHRS and CDR2 YFSETQ. The CDR3 consists of 14 residues. The CDR3 is CASSLDRQNTEAFF. The CDR3 nucleotides read TGCGCCAGCAGCTTGGACAGGCAGAACACTGAAGCTTTCTTT. Full variable domain (rest looked up from reference TRBV5-1 and TRBJ1-1): KAGVTQTPRYLIKTRGQQVTLSCSPISGHRSVSWYQQTPGQGLQFLFEYFSETQRNKGNFPGRFSGRQFSNSRSEMNVSTLELGDSALYLCASSLDRQNTEAFFGQGTRLTVV.